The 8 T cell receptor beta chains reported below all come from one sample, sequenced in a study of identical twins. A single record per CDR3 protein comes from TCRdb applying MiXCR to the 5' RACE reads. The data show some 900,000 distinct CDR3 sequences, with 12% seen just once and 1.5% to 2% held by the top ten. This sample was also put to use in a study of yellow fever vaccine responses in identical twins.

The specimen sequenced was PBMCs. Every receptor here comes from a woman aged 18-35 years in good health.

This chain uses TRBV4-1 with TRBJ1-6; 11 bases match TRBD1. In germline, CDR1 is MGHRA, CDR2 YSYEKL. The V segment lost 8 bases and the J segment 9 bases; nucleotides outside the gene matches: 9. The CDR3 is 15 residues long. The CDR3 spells CASSPTGTGGSPLHF. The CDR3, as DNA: TGCGCCAGCTCGCCAACTGGGACAGGGGGTTCACCCCTCCACTTT.

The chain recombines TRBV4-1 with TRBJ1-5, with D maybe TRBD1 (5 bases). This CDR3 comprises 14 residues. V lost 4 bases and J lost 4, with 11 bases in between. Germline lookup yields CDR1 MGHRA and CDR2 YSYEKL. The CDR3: CASSPVAGNQPQHF. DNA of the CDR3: TGCGCCAGCAGCCCCGTCGCAGGGAATCAGCCCCAGCATTTT.

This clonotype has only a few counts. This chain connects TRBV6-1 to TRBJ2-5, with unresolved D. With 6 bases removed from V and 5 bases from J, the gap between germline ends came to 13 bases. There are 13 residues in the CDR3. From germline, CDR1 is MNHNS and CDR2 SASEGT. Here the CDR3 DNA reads TGTGCCAGCAGGCGCCCTACCCTGGAGACCCAGTACTTC. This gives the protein CASRRPTLETQYF.

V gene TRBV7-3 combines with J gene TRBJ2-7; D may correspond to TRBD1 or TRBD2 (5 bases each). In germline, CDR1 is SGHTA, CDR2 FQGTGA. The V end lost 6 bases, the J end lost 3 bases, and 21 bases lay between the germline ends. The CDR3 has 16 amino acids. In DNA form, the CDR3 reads TGTGCCAGCAGGCCTTTCACCCGGACTGGGGGCTACGAGCAGTACTTC. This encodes CASRPFTRTGGYEQYF.

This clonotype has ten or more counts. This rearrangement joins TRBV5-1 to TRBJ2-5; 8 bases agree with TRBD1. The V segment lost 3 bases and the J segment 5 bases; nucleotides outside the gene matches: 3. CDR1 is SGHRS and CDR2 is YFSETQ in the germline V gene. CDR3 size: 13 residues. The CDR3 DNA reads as TGCGCCAGCAGCTCGACAGGGGTCGAGACCCAGTACTTC. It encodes CASSSTGVETQYF.

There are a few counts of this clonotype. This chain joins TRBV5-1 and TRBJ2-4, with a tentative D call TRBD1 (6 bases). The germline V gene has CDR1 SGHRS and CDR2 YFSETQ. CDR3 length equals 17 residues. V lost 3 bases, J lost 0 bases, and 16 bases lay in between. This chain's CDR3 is CASSSGQKSLAKNIQYF. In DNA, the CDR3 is TGCGCCAGCAGCTCAGGACAGAAATCCTTAGCCAAAAACATTCAGTACTTC.

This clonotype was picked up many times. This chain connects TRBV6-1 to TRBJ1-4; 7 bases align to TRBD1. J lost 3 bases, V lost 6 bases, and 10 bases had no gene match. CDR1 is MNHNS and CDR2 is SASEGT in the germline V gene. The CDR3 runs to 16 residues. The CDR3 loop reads CASSPRGPGSNEKLFF. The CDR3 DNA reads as TGTGCCAGCAGCCCTAGGGGGCCCGGATCTAATGAAAAACTGTTTTTT.

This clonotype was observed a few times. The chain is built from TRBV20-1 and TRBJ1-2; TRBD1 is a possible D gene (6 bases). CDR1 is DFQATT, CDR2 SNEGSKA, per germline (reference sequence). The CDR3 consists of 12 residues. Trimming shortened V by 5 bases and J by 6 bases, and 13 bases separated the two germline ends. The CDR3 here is CSASAGVHGYTF. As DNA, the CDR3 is TGCAGTGCTTCGGCAGGGGTACATGGCTACACCTTC.